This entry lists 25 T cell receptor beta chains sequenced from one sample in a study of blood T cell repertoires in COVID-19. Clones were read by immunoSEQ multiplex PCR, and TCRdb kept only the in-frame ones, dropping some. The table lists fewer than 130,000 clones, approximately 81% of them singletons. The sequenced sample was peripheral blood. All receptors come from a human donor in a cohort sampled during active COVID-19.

Here the CDR3 reads CASSQVPRQGMDSPLHF. The CDR3 nucleotides read TGTGCCAGCAGCCAAGTTCCTAGGCAGGGTATGGATTCACCCCTCCACTTT. The gene calls are TRBV4-2 and TRBJ1-6; D possibly corresponds to TRBD1 (5 bases). Germline V gene data show CDR1 as LGHNA and CDR2 as YNFKEQ. The CDR3 contains 17 residues. Trimming took off 1 base at V and 8 bases at J, with 18 bases between the two ends.

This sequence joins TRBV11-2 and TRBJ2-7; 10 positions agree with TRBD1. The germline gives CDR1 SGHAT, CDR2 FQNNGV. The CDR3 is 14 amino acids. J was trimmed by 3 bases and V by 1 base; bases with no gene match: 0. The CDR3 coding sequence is TGTGCCAGCAGCTTAGGGACAGGGGGCTACGAGCAGTACTTC. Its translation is CASSLGTGGYEQYF.

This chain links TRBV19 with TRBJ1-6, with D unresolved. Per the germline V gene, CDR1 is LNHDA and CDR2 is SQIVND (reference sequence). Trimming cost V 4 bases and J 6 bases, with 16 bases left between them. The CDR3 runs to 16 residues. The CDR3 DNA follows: TGTGCCAGTAGTACCATCCCCCGGGTCGGTAATTCACCCCTCCACTTT. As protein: CASSTIPRVGNSPLHF.

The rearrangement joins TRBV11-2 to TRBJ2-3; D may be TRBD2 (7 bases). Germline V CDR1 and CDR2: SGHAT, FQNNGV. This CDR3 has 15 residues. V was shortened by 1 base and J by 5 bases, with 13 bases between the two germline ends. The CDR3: CASSLVGGAKDTQYF. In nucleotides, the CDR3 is TGTGCCAGCAGCTTAGTAGGGGGGGCCAAAGATACGCAGTATTTT.

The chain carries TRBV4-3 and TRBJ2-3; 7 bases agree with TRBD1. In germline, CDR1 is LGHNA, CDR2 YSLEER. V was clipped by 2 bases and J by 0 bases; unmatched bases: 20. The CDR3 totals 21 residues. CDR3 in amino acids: CASSQMNIVGQIYPSTDTQYF. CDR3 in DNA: TGCGCCAGCAGCCAAATGAACATAGTGGGACAGATATACCCTAGCACAGATACGCAGTATTTT.

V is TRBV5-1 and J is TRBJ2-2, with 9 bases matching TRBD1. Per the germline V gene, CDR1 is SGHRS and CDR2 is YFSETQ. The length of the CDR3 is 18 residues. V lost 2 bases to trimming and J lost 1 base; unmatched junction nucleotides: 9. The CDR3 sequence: CASSFGTGRLENTGELFF. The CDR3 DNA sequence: TGCGCCAGCAGCTTCGGGACAGGGCGGTTGGAGAACACCGGGGAGCTGTTTTTT.

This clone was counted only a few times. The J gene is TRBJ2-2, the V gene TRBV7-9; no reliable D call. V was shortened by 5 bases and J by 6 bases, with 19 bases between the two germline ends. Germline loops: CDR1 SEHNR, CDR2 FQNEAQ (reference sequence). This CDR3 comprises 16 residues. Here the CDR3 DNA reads TGTGCCAGCAGCCCCGTCGGCGGTTTTCAGTCCGGGGAGCTGTTTTTT. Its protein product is CASSPVGGFQSGELFF.

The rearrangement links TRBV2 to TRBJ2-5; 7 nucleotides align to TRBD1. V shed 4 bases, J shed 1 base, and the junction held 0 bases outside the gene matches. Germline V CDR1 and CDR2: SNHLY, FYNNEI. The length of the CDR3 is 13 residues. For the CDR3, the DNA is TGTGCCAGCAGTGGGGACAGCCAAGAGACCCAGTACTTC. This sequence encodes CASSGDSQETQYF.

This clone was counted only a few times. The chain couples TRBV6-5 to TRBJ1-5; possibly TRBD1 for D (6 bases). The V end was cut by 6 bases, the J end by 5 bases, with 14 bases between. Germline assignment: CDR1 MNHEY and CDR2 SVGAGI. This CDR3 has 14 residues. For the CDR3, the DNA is TGTGCCAGCAGGACCCAACAGGGAGATCAGCCCCAGCATTTT. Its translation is CASRTQQGDQPQHF.

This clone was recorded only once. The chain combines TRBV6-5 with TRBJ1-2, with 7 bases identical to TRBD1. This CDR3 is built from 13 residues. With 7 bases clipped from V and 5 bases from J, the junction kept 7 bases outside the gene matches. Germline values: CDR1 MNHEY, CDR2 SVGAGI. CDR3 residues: CASTRQGEYGYTF. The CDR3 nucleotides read TGTGCCAGCACCCGACAGGGCGAGTATGGCTACACCTTC.

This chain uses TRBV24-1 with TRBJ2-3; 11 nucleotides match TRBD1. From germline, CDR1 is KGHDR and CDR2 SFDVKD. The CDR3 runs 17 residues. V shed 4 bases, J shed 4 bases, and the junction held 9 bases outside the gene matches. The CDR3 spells CATSDSGTGGASDTQYF. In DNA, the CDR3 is TGTGCCACCAGTGACTCAGGGACAGGGGGGGCCTCAGATACGCAGTATTTT.

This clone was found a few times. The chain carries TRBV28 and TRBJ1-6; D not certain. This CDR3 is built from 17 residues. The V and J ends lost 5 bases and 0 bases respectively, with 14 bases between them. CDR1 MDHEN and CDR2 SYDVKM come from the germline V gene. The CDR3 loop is CASSMVGVSSYNSPLHF. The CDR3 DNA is TGTGCCAGCAGTATGGTCGGGGTGAGCTCCTATAATTCACCCCTCCACTTT.

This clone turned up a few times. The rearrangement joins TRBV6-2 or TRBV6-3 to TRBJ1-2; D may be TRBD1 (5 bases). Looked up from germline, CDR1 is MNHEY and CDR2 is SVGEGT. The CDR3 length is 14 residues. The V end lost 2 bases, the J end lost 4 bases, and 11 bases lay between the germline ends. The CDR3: CASSYRGDPYGYTF. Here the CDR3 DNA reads TGTGCCAGCAGTTACCGCGGGGACCCCTATGGCTACACCTTC.

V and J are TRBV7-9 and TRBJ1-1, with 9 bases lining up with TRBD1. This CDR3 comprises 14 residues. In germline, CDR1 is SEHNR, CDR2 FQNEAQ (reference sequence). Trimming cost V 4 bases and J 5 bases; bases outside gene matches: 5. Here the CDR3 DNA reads TGTGCCAGCAGCTCCAGACAGGGGGGGACTGAAGCTTTCTTT. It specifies CASSSRQGGTEAFF.

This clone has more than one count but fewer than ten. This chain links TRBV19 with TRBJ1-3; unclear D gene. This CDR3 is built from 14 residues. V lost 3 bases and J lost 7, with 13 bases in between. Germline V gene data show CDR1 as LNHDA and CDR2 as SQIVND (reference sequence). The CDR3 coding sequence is TGTGCCAGTAGTATCGGGGTTACGGCCAACACCATATATTTT. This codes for CASSIGVTANTIYF.

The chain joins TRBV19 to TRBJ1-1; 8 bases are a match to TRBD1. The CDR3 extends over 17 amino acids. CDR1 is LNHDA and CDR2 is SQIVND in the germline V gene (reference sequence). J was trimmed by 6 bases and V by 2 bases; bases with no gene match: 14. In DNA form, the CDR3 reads TGTGCCAGTAGTATAACCCATATTGGACAGGGTAGGGCTGAAGCTTTCTTT. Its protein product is CASSITHIGQGRAEAFF.

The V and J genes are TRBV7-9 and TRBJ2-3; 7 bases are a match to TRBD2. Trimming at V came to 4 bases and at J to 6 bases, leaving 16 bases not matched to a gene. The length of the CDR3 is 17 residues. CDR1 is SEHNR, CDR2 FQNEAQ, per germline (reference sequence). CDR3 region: CASSSSPVFAGVDTQYF. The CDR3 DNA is TGTGCCAGCAGCTCCTCCCCGGTGTTCGCGGGAGTTGATACGCAGTATTTT.

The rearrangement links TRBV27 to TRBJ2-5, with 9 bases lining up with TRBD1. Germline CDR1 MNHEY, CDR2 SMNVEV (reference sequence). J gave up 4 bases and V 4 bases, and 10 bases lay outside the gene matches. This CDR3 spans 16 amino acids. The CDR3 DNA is TGTGCCAGCAGTTCTTCCCCCGGGACAGGGATAGAGACCCAGTACTTC. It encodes CASSSSPGTGIETQYF.

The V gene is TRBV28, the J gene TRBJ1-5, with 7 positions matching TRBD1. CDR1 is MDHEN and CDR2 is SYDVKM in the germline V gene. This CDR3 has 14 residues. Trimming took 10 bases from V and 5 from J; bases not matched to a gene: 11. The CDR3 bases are TGTGCCACGTCCGGGACAGACGGTGATCAGCCCCAGCATTTT. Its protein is CATSGTDGDQPQHF.

The chain's CDR3 is CASSPQAGGTEAFF. CDR3 nucleotide sequence: TGTGCCAGCAGCCCGCAGGCAGGGGGCACTGAAGCTTTCTTT. The V gene is TRBV5-4, the J gene TRBJ1-1, with TRBD1 matching over 7 bases. The J segment lost 4 bases and the V segment lost 4 bases, leaving 7 bases of the junction unmatched. Germline CDR1 is SGHNT and CDR2 is YYREEE (reference sequence). This CDR3 comprises 14 residues. Full variable domain (rest looked up from reference TRBV5-4 and TRBJ1-1): ETGVTQSPTHLIKTRGQQVTLRCSSQSGHNTVSWYQQALGQGPQFIFQYYREEENGRGNFPPRFSGLQFPNYSSELNVNALELDDSALYLCASSPQAGGTEAFFGQGTRLTVV.

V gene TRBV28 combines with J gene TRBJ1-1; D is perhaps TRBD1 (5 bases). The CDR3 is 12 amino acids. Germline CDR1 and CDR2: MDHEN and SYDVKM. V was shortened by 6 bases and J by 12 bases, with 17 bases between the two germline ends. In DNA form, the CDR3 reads TGTGCCAGCAGCGGGGGGTTGGCCTCGACTTTCTTT. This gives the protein CASSGGLASTFF.

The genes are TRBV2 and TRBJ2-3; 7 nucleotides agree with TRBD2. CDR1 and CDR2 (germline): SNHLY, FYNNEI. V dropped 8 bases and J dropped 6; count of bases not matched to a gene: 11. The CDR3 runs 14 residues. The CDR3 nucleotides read TGTGCCAGCTGTAGCACTTCGCGGGAGGATACGCAGTATTTT. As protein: CASCSTSREDTQYF.

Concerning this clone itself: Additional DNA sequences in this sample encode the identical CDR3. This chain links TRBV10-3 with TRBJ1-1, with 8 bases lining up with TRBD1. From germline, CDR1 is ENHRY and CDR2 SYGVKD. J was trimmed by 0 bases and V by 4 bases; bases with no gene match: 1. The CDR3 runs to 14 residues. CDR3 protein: CAISGQGMNTEAFF. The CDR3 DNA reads TGTGCCATCAGTGGACAGGGGATGAACACTGAAGCTTTCTTT.

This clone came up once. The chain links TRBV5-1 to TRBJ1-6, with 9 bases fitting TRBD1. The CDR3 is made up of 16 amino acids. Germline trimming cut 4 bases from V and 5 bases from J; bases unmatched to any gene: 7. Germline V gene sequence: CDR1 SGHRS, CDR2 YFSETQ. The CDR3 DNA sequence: TGCGCCAGCAGCCCCTGGACAGGGGAAGATAATTCACCCCTCCACTTT. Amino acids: CASSPWTGEDNSPLHF.

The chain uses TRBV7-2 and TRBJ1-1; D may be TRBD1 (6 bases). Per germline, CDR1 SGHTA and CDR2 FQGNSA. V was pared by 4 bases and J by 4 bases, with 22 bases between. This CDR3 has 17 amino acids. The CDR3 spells CASSSQQGAQISTEAFF. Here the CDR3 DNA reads TGTGCCAGCAGCTCCCAACAGGGAGCCCAAATTAGCACTGAAGCTTTCTTT.